The source of this T cell receptor (beta chain) is a study of blood T cell repertoires in COVID-19. The CDR3 spans 14 residues. Germline-derived CDR1 and CDR2 are SGHNT and YYREEE (reference sequence). V lost 0 bases to trimming and J lost 2 bases, with 8 bases between them. The assay was immunoSEQ multiplex PCR, and TCRdb's table has in-frame clones only and misses some. Counted here are tens of thousands of clones, roughly four fifths occurring once; the ten biggest clones make up more than 8.5%. The V call is TRBV5-4, the J call TRBJ2-5, with D tentatively TRBD2 (6 bases). The origin of this receptor is a man aged 45-60 years with COVID-19, enrolled during active disease. Sequences were obtained from peripheral blood. Here the CDR3 reads CASSLGSGQETQYF. The CDR3 nucleotides are TGTGCCAGCAGCTTGGGGAGCGGGCAAGAGACCCAGTACTTC.